The T cell receptor (beta chain) under discussion was sequenced for a study of CD8 T cells in Susac syndrome. Overall study context: Patients with Susac syndrome were therapy-naive, on corticosteroids, or on intravenous immunoglobulin alone at blood draw.

CD8+ and CD4+ T cells from blood underwent TCR beta sequencing. In contrast to the negatively isolated CD8+ and CD4+ T cells, TEMRA cells were FACS-enriched. 0.5 to 1 ug RNA was reverse transcribed with random hexamers. By means of immunoSEQ multiplex PCR, TCR beta CDR3 spanning 54 Vbeta and 13 Jbeta underwent amplification. TCRdb fed the immunoSEQ multiplex PCR reads into MiXCR, producing one record per CDR3 protein. Among some 190,000 distinct CDR3 sequences listed, about 95% were seen once. Input material: CD4+ T cells from PBMCs. The sequence derives from a human donor with Susac syndrome.

The CDR3: CASSLGTGSYGYTF. CDR3 DNA sequence: TGTGCCAGCAGCCTAGGGACAGGCAGCTATGGCTACACCTTC. This chain connects TRBV3-1 to TRBJ1-2, with 8 bases fitting TRBD1. Germline trimming cut 4 bases from V and 4 bases from J; bases unmatched to any gene: 5. The CDR3 is made up of 14 amino acids. The V gene's germline CDR1 is LGHDT and CDR2 YNNKEL (reference sequence).